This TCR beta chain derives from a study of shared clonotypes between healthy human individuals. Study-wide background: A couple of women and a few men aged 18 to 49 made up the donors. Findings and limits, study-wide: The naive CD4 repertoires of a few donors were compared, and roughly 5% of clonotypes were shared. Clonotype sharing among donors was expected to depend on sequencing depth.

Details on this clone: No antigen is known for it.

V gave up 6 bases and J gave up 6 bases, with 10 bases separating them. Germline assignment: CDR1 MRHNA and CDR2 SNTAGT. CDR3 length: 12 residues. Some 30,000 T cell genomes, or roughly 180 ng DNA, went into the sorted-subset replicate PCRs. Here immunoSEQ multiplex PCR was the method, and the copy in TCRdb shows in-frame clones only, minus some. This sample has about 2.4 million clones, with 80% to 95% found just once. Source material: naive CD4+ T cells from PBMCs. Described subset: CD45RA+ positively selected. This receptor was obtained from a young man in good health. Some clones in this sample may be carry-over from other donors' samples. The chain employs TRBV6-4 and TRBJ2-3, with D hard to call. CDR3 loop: CASRDPWDTQYF. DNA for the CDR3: TGTGCCAGCAGGGACCCCTGGGATACGCAGTATTTT.